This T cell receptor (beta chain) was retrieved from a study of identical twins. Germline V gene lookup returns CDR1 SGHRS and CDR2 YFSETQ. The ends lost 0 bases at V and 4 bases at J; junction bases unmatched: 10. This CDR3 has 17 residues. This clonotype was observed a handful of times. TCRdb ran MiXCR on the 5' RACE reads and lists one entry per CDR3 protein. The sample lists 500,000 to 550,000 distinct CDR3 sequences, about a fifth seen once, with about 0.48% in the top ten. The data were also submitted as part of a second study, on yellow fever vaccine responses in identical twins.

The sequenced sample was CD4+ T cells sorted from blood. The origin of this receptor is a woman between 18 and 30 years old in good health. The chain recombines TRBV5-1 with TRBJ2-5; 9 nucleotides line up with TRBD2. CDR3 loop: CASSLAEAGGQGETQYF. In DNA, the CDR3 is TGCGCCAGCAGCTTGGCCGAAGCGGGAGGCCAGGGAGAGACCCAGTACTTC.